These T cell receptor beta chains were read from a single sample in a study of T-cell reconstitution after alpha-beta-depleted transplantation in children. TCRdb independently ran MiXCR on the PCR reads; one entry per CDR3 protein. The table has about a million distinct CDR3 sequences, less than 30% seen once. The specimen was PBMCs, mostly from graft donor cells, collected 360 days after TCRalphabeta/CD19-depleted stem cell transplant. These receptors were taken from a boy in the first two years of life who had a stem cell transplant for SCID, so the T cells may come from the graft donor. CDR3s include the opening cysteine and the closing phenylalanine or tryptophan. D genes are given only for firm matches. Clone sizes are given selectively: once, few, many, or a class where the clone is expanded.

TRBJ1-1	TRBD1	TRBV6-1	-	CASSGQGRVTEAFF	TGTGCCAGCAGTGGACAGGGGAGAGTCACTGAAGCTTTCTTT
TRBJ2-7	-	TRBV5-6	few	CASSPVRTRREQYF	TGTGCCAGCAGCCCCGTCCGGACACGGCGCGAGCAGTACTTC
TRBJ2-1	-	TRBV12-3/TRBV12-4	few	CASSFTGRTYNEQFF	TGTGCCAGCAGTTTCACAGGGCGGACCTACAATGAGCAGTTCTTC
TRBJ2-7	TRBD1	TRBV20-1	few	CSASLGTGDYEQYF	TGCAGTGCTAGTCTGGGGACAGGGGACTACGAGCAGTACTTC
TRBJ1-1	-	TRBV12-3/TRBV12-4	few	CASSLAGPEAFF	TGTGCCAGCAGTTTGGCAGGACCTGAAGCTTTCTTT
TRBJ1-6	-	TRBV12-3/TRBV12-4	-	CASSPTGARANYSPLHF	TGTGCCAGCAGTCCGACCGGGGCCAGGGCGAATTATTCACCCCTCCACTTT
TRBJ2-5	-	TRBV5-1	-	CASSLVAVQGRETQYF	TGCGCCAGCAGCTTGGTGGCCGTACAGGGGAGGGAGACCCAGTACTTC
TRBJ1-1	-	TRBV28	few	CASSFWNPGENTEAFF	TGTGCCAGCAGTTTTTGGAATCCGGGGGAGAACACTGAAGCTTTCTTT
TRBJ1-2	TRBD1	TRBV4-3	-	CASSQYRGGYTF	TGCGCCAGCAGCCAATACAGGGGTGGCTACACCTTC
TRBJ2-5	-	TRBV20-1	-	CSADAGLQETQYF	TGCAGTGCTGACGCGGGCCTCCAAGAGACCCAGTACTTC
TRBJ1-2	-	TRBV29-1	few	CSVRTENYGYTF	TGCAGCGTTAGGACAGAGAACTATGGCTACACCTTC
TRBJ2-7	-	TRBV10-3	few	CAISDPRGGSEQYF	TGTGCCATCAGTGATCCCAGGGGCGGTTCCGAGCAGTACTTC
TRBJ2-1	-	TRBV14	-	CASSPRLNNEQFF	TGTGCCAGCAGCCCTAGACTCAACAATGAGCAGTTCTTC
TRBJ2-3	-	TRBV7-9	few	CASSLGASATGLDTQYF	TGTGCCAGCAGCTTAGGAGCGTCGGCAACAGGACTAGATACGCAGTATTTT
TRBJ2-5	TRBD1	TRBV3-1	-	CASSQNPPTGVGETQYF	TGTGCCAGCAGCCAAAACCCCCCGACAGGGGTGGGAGAGACCCAGTACTTC
TRBJ2-7	-	TRBV20-1	-	CSARKDLGYEQYF	TGCAGTGCTAGGAAGGATTTGGGTTACGAGCAGTACTTC
TRBJ2-1	TRBD2	TRBV29-1	few	CSVGSRLAGTNEQFF	TGCAGCGTTGGTAGTCGACTAGCGGGTACCAATGAGCAGTTCTTC
TRBJ2-7	-	TRBV2	-	CASSDPSGWTGYEQYF	TGTGCCAGCAGTGACCCATCAGGGTGGACGGGCTACGAGCAGTACTTC
TRBJ2-3	TRBD2	TRBV7-8	-	CASSREGVSTDTQYF	TGTGCCAGCAGCCGGGAGGGAGTCAGCACAGATACGCAGTATTTT
TRBJ1-1	TRBD1	TRBV18	once	CASSRDRVWNTEAFF	TGTGCCAGCTCCCGTGACAGGGTATGGAACACTGAAGCTTTCTTT
TRBJ1-1	-	TRBV5-1	-	CASSLMSGDPEAFF	TGCGCCAGCAGCTTGATGTCTGGGGACCCTGAAGCTTTCTTT
TRBJ2-3	TRBD2	TRBV6-5	-	CASSYGSGGRLDTQYF	TGTGCCAGCAGTTACGGGTCGGGGGGGCGGTTAGATACGCAGTATTTT
TRBJ2-3	-	TRBV12-3/TRBV12-4	few	CASGQGADTQYF	TGTGCCAGCGGTCAGGGCGCAGATACGCAGTATTTT
TRBJ2-7	-	TRBV5-1	-	CASSGAALGDQYF	TGCGCCAGCAGCGGGGCAGCCCTAGGGGATCAGTACTTC
TRBJ2-7	TRBD2	TRBV12-3/TRBV12-4	-	CASTLSGGAIEQYF	TGTGCCAGCACCCTTAGCGGGGGGGCGATCGAGCAGTACTTC
TRBJ2-2	-	TRBV20-1	-	CSARDRSTGELFF	TGCAGTGCTAGAGACAGATCTACCGGGGAGCTGTTTTTT
TRBJ1-1	TRBD1	TRBV5-1	-	CASGPGQVNTEAFF	TGCGCCAGCGGACCGGGACAGGTGAACACTGAAGCTTTCTTT
TRBJ2-7	TRBD2	TRBV18	few	CASSPAGVPEQYF	TGTGCCAGCTCACCGGCGGGGGTTCCCGAGCAGTACTTC
TRBJ2-3	TRBD1	TRBV4-1	many	CASSHGQGTDTQYF	TGTGCCAGCAGCCATGGACAGGGTACAGATACGCAGTATTTT
TRBJ1-1	-	TRBV4-2	-	CASSQVVGAAMNTEAFF	TGTGCCAGCAGCCAAGTGGTAGGGGCCGCTATGAACACTGAAGCTTTCTTT
TRBJ2-1	TRBD1	TRBV20-1	-	CSAVWPRGQGWVSIVPNEQFF	TGCAGTGCTGTCTGGCCACGGGGACAGGGTTGGGTTAGTATAGTCCCCAATGAGCAGTTCTTC
TRBJ2-1	-	TRBV6-5	few	CASSYRAGSSNEQFF	TGTGCCAGCAGTTACCGGGCGGGGTCTTCCAATGAGCAGTTCTTC
TRBJ2-3	TRBD2	TRBV5-1	-	CASRLAGGDTQYF	TGCGCCAGCAGGCTAGCGGGGGGAGATACGCAGTATTTT
TRBJ2-1	-	TRBV24-1	-	CATSDPQGWGAHNEQFF	TGTGCCACCAGTGACCCCCAGGGTTGGGGGGCCCACAATGAGCAGTTCTTC
TRBJ2-2	-	TRBV9	-	CASSVWGANTGELFF	TGTGCCAGCAGCGTATGGGGCGCGAACACCGGGGAGCTGTTTTTT
TRBJ1-1	-	TRBV11-2	-	CASSPQVISEAFF	TGTGCCAGCAGCCCCCAGGTGATATCTGAAGCTTTCTTT
TRBJ1-2	TRBD1	TRBV28	few	CASSYRTGTGYTF	TGTGCCAGCAGTTACCGGACAGGGACTGGCTACACCTTC
TRBJ2-6	TRBD1	TRBV5-5	few	CASSLKTGGYGANVLTF	TGTGCCAGCAGCTTAAAGACAGGGGGCTATGGGGCCAACGTCCTGACTTTC
TRBJ2-1	-	TRBV14	-	CASSPTGINEQFF	TGTGCCAGCAGCCCTACGGGGATAAATGAGCAGTTCTTC
TRBJ2-3	TRBD2	TRBV4-2	-	CASSQKPGLAGGLAADTQYF	TGTGCCAGCAGCCAGAAACCGGGACTAGCGGGTGGACTAGCGGCAGATACGCAGTATTTT